These 6 T cell receptor beta chains share one sample of origin, sequenced in a study of blood T cell repertoires in COVID-19. Using immunoSEQ multiplex PCR, the repertoire was profiled, and TCRdb retains in-frame clones only, with some absent. The sample has about 180,000 clones, 89% seen once. The sequenced sample consisted of PBMCs or T cells enriched from blood (not recorded which). These TCRs come from a woman aged 40 to 50 with acute COVID-19.

This rearrangement joins TRBV19 to TRBJ1-4; D perhaps matches TRBD1 (5 bases). The germline gives CDR1 LNHDA, CDR2 SQIVND (reference sequence). This CDR3 comprises 13 residues. Trimming removed 5 bases at V and 5 bases at J, with 9 bases between. The CDR3 here is CASSLRGNEKLFF. The CDR3 DNA is TGTGCCAGTAGTTTGCGGGGGAATGAAAAACTGTTTTTT.

The V and J genes are TRBV6-2 or TRBV6-3 and TRBJ2-7, with 14 bases matching TRBD2. The CDR3 is 16 residues long. Germline V gene data show CDR1 as MNHEY and CDR2 as SVGEGT. Trimming at V came to 2 bases and at J to 6 bases, leaving 6 bases not matched to a gene. CDR3 residues: CASSYGTSGRRVEQYF. In nucleotides, the CDR3 is TGTGCCAGCAGTTACGGGACTAGCGGGAGAAGGGTCGAGCAGTACTTC.

The chain couples TRBV21-1 to TRBJ2-7; TRBD1, the table's D call, lacks a check against the DNA. TRBV21-1 is annotated as a pseudogene. The CDR3 totals 15 residues. The CDR3 nucleotides are TGTGCCAGCACCTGTCTCCGGGACAGGGTTCACGAGCAGTACTTC. Its protein product is CASTCLRDRVHEQYF.

The chain is built from TRBV7-2 and TRBJ2-6; TRBD1 agrees at 10 bases. Germline V gene lookup returns CDR1 SGHTA and CDR2 FQGNSA. The CDR3 sequence is 16 residues long. Germline trimming cut 3 bases from V and 2 bases from J; bases unmatched to any gene: 1. CDR3: CASSLTGGAGANVLTF. In DNA, the CDR3 is TGTGCCAGCAGCTTGACAGGGGGCGCTGGGGCCAACGTCCTGACTTTC.

CDR3 DNA: TGTGCCAGCAGTCCTCGGACAGGCGGCTACACCTTC. Protein: CASSPRTGGYTF. V is TRBV12-3 or TRBV12-4 and J is TRBJ1-2; TRBD1 agrees at 7 bases. The CDR3 runs 12 residues. V dropped 5 bases and J dropped 8; count of bases not matched to a gene: 5.

This sequence joins TRBV19 and TRBJ2-3; D is unclear. The CDR3 has 12 amino acids. The ends were cut back, 3 bases at V and 7 bases at J, with 8 bases in the middle. The germline V gene has CDR1 LNHDA and CDR2 SQIVND (reference sequence). The CDR3 is CASSIPLNTQYF. Here the CDR3 DNA reads TGTGCCAGTAGTATCCCCCTAAATACGCAGTATTTT.